Given below is one TCR beta chain in context. This specimen comes from a study of blood T cell repertoires in COVID-19. Study overall: The United States, Italy and Spain were the sources of the acute and convalescent COVID-19 samples. T cells, B-cell-depleted T cells, or PBMCs supplied cDNA or gDNA.

In the authors' workflow: Reference gene primer amplification in the assay estimated nucleated cell counts. Data came from immunoSEQ multiplex PCR; TCRdb stores just in-frame clones and leaves some out. V and J calls and clone size come straight from that table; D and trimming were deduced from the DNA. The sample has some 61,000 clones, roughly nine tenths seen once. With V trimmed by 5 bases and J by 6 bases, 4 bases remained unmatched. The germline V gene encodes CDR1 LNHDA and CDR2 SQIVND (reference sequence). CDR3 length: 15 amino acids. Sequenced material: peripheral blood. The chain couples TRBV19 to TRBJ2-2, with 12 nucleotides matching TRBD2. This clonotype was sampled from a man in his sixties with acute or convalescent COVID-19. CDR3 residues: CASSLAGGLAGELFF. The CDR3 DNA sequence: TGTGCCAGTAGTCTAGCGGGGGGGCTCGCCGGGGAGCTGTTTTTT.